This T cell receptor beta chain is from a study of T cells in Graves' hyperthyroidism and ophthalmopathy. Study at large: The blood sample was taken at first diagnosis, before treatment began. Regarding the study as a whole: Appearing also in blood were most of the thyroid clonotypes expanded above 0.001. In the analysis, a 13 V-J model separated ophthalmopathy from stable hyperthyroidism.

This clonotype was seen ten or more times. The antigen remains unidentified. Trimming took 2 bases from V and 0 from J; bases not matched to a gene: 10. The CDR3 runs to 19 residues. Germline V gives CDR1 LGHDT, CDR2 YNNKEL (reference sequence). RNA transcripts yielded amplified TCR beta CDR3 regions. Using the HTBI primer set, a first-round RT-PCR was run on the TCR CDR3. TCRdb re-called the multiplex PCR reads through MiXCR, storing one row per CDR3 protein. The sample yields more than 300,000 distinct CDR3 sequences, around 18% seen once. Each ophthalmopathy patient scored at least 3 on the Clinical Activity Score and at least 4 on NOSPECS grade, with duration under 3 months.

This TCR derives from a man aged 18 to 35 with Graves' ophthalmopathy. V gene TRBV3-1 combines with J gene TRBJ1-5, with TRBD1 matching over 10 bases. Sequencing was performed on blood. CDR3 region: CASSQTPGQGPNSNQPQHF. Written as DNA, the CDR3 is TGTGCCAGCAGCCAAACCCCGGGACAGGGGCCGAATAGCAATCAGCCCCAGCATTTT.